These T cell receptor beta chains were read from a single sample in a study of cytomegalovirus exposure and HLA in healthy donors. Repertoires were generated with immunoSEQ multiplex PCR, while TCRdb's copy carries only in-frame clones and drops some. The sample lists roughly 200,000 clones, roughly 70% occurring once. Sample: PBMCs. Every receptor here comes from a male donor in good health and CMV-seronegative. The CDR3 runs from the conserved cysteine through the conserved F or W. D genes are given only for firm matches. Some rows mark clone size as missing; the rest say once, few, many or name a class of expanded clone.

v_call: TRBV6-6
j_call: TRBJ2-5
d_call: -
clone_size: few
cdr3_nt: TGTGCCAGTAGTCAATCGTCGAGAGAGACCCAGTACTTC
cdr3_aa: CASSQSSRETQYF

v_call: TRBV7-2
j_call: TRBJ2-5
d_call: -
clone_size: -
cdr3_nt: TGTGCCAGCAGCTTAGCGGGAGGTTGGGAGACCCAGTACTTC
cdr3_aa: CASSLAGGWETQYF

v_call: TRBV19
j_call: TRBJ2-1
d_call: -
clone_size: -
cdr3_nt: TGTGCCAGTAGTATGGGGAGCTCCTACAATGAGCAGTTCTTC
cdr3_aa: CASSMGSSYNEQFF

v_call: TRBV10-3
j_call: TRBJ1-1
d_call: TRBD1
clone_size: -
cdr3_nt: TGTGCCATCAGGGACACAGGGGAGACTGAAGCTTTCTTT
cdr3_aa: CAIRDTGETEAFF

v_call: TRBV11-1
j_call: TRBJ2-5
d_call: -
clone_size: -
cdr3_nt: TGTGCCAGCAGCTTAGCAGTCGGAGAGACCCAGTACTTC
cdr3_aa: CASSLAVGETQYF

v_call: TRBV9
j_call: TRBJ2-3
d_call: -
clone_size: -
cdr3_nt: TGTGCCAGCAGCGTAGGGAGGGTGGGGGGAACAGATACGCAGTATTTT
cdr3_aa: CASSVGRVGGTDTQYF

v_call: TRBV6-1
j_call: TRBJ2-7
d_call: TRBD2
clone_size: -
cdr3_nt: TGTGCCAGCAGGGGACTAGCGGGGGCCTTCGAGCAGTACTTC
cdr3_aa: CASRGLAGAFEQYF

v_call: TRBV5-1
j_call: TRBJ2-7
d_call: TRBD1
clone_size: once
cdr3_nt: TGCGCCAGCAGCAACAGGGGCTCCTACGAGCAGTACTTC
cdr3_aa: CASSNRGSYEQYF

v_call: TRBV2
j_call: TRBJ1-6
d_call: -
clone_size: -
cdr3_nt: TGTGCCAGCAGTGCTTCGGGGAGCTCCTATAATTCACCCCTCCACTTT
cdr3_aa: CASSASGSSYNSPLHF

v_call: TRBV28
j_call: TRBJ1-5
d_call: -
clone_size: -
cdr3_nt: TGTGCCAGCAGTTTAATTGTTGGCAGGGCTGACCAGCCCCAGCATTTT
cdr3_aa: CASSLIVGRADQPQHF

v_call: TRBV6-6
j_call: TRBJ2-3
d_call: TRBD2
clone_size: -
cdr3_nt: TGTGCCAGCAGTATAAGCGGGGTCCCAGATACGCAGTATTTT
cdr3_aa: CASSISGVPDTQYF

v_call: TRBV2
j_call: TRBJ1-5
d_call: -
clone_size: -
cdr3_nt: TGTGCCAGCAGTCGTCAGGTTAGCAATCAGCCCCAGCATTTT
cdr3_aa: CASSRQVSNQPQHF

v_call: TRBV7-9
j_call: TRBJ2-3
d_call: -
clone_size: once
cdr3_nt: TGTGCCAGCAGCTTAGGCTTTGGAGCTGGCACAGATACGCAGTATTTT
cdr3_aa: CASSLGFGAGTDTQYF

v_call: TRBV6-5
j_call: TRBJ2-5
d_call: -
clone_size: -
cdr3_nt: TGTGCCAGCAGTTACGGTCGACAGACCGGAGGGGAGACCCAGTACTTC
cdr3_aa: CASSYGRQTGGETQYF

v_call: TRBV6-4
j_call: TRBJ1-5
d_call: -
clone_size: -
cdr3_nt: TGTGCCACCGCGTCGGAGGGCAATCAGCCCCAGCATTTT
cdr3_aa: CATASEGNQPQHF

v_call: TRBV6-6
j_call: TRBJ1-6
d_call: -
clone_size: -
cdr3_nt: TGTGCCAGCAGTTACGGGCCAGCCTATAATTCACCCCTCCACTTT
cdr3_aa: CASSYGPAYNSPLHF

v_call: TRBV19
j_call: TRBJ1-1
d_call: TRBD1
clone_size: -
cdr3_nt: TGTGCCAGTAGTTCCGGGACAGGGAACACTGAAGCTTTCTTT
cdr3_aa: CASSSGTGNTEAFF

v_call: TRBV12-5
j_call: TRBJ2-2
d_call: -
clone_size: -
cdr3_nt: TGTGCTAGTGGTTTGGTACGGGCCCCGGGGGATAACACCGGGGAGCTGTTTTTT
cdr3_aa: CASGLVRAPGDNTGELFF

v_call: TRBV2
j_call: TRBJ1-6
d_call: TRBD1
clone_size: -
cdr3_nt: TGTGCCAGCAGTGATTGGACAGGGATGAGCTCCTATAATTCACCCCTCCACTTT
cdr3_aa: CASSDWTGMSSYNSPLHF

v_call: TRBV28
j_call: TRBJ2-1
d_call: TRBD2
clone_size: -
cdr3_nt: TGTGCCAGCAGTTTATGGCTAGCGGACAAGGAGCAGTTCTTC
cdr3_aa: CASSLWLADKEQFF

v_call: TRBV7-9
j_call: TRBJ2-7
d_call: -
clone_size: few
cdr3_nt: TGTGCCAGCAGCTCCTTTGGCGGAACCTACGAGCAGTACTTC
cdr3_aa: CASSSFGGTYEQYF

v_call: TRBV6-1
j_call: TRBJ2-1
d_call: -
clone_size: few
cdr3_nt: TGTGCCAGTGGAGAGCGGAGCTCCTACAATGAGCAGTTCTTC
cdr3_aa: CASGERSSYNEQFF

v_call: TRBV19
j_call: TRBJ2-7
d_call: -
clone_size: -
cdr3_nt: TGTGCCAGTATGAGGACGGGACTCTACGAGCAGTACTTC
cdr3_aa: CASMRTGLYEQYF

v_call: TRBV28
j_call: TRBJ2-3
d_call: TRBD2
clone_size: -
cdr3_nt: TGTGCCAGCGGTACTAGCGGATACACAGATACGCAGTATTTT
cdr3_aa: CASGTSGYTDTQYF

v_call: TRBV29-1
j_call: TRBJ2-1
d_call: -
clone_size: few
cdr3_nt: TGCAGCGTCCAGGGGGGCCGGTACAATGAGCAGTTCTTC
cdr3_aa: CSVQGGRYNEQFF

v_call: TRBV9
j_call: TRBJ2-3
d_call: -
clone_size: -
cdr3_nt: TGTGCCAGCAGCGTAGAACCGGGGAGAAGTGATACGCAGTATTTT
cdr3_aa: CASSVEPGRSDTQYF

v_call: TRBV5-8
j_call: TRBJ2-4
d_call: -
clone_size: -
cdr3_nt: TGTGCCAGCAGCTACTTCTCAGGGCTAGCCAAAAACATTCAGTACTTC
cdr3_aa: CASSYFSGLAKNIQYF